Only a few counts were recorded for the clone carrying this TCR beta chain. Its target is not known. TCRdb re-called the 5' RACE reads with MiXCR, one entry per CDR3 protein. Of around 220,000 distinct CDR3 sequences detected, roughly 17% appear once; the ten largest clones hold roughly 3.6%. The sample comes from a study of T-cell memory formation after mild COVID-19. CDR1 SGHRS and CDR2 YFSETQ come from the germline V gene. The CDR3 is made up of 14 amino acids. Trimming cost V 4 bases and J 0 bases, with 10 bases left between them. General observations from the study: Those CD4+ clones that contracted were mainly in CM and EM (CD8+ ones in EMRA).

The V gene is TRBV5-1, the J gene TRBJ1-1, with D possibly being TRBD1 (5 bases). The receptor was isolated from a man younger than 30 who had mild COVID-19 (a few samples of this study predate the infection). Cell type and time point are not known. Sequencing was done on a sample of PBMCs or a T cell subset sorted from them (not recorded which). The CDR3 DNA reads TGCGCCAGCAGCCACCAGGGAGTGAACACTGAAGCTTTCTTT. Residues: CASSHQGVNTEAFF. Together with reference TRBV5-1 and TRBJ1-1, the CDR3 gives the full variable domain: KAGVTQTPRYLIKTRGQQVTLSCSPISGHRSVSWYQQTPGQGLQFLFEYFSETQRNKGNFPGRFSGRQFSNSRSEMNVSTLELGDSALYLCASSHQGVNTEAFFGQGTRLTVV.